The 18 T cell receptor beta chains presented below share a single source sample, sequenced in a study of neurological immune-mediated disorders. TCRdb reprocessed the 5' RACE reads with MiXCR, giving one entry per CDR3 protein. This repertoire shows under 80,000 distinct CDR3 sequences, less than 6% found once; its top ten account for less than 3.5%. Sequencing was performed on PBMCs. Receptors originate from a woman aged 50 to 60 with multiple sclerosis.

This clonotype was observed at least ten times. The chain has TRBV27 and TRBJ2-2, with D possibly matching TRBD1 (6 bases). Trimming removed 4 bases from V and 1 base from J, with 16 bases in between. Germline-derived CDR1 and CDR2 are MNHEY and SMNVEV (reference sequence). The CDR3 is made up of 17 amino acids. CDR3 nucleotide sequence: TGTGCCAGCAGTTACTCCGACAGGACTTTGAACACCGGGGAGCTGTTTTTT. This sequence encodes CASSYSDRTLNTGELFF.

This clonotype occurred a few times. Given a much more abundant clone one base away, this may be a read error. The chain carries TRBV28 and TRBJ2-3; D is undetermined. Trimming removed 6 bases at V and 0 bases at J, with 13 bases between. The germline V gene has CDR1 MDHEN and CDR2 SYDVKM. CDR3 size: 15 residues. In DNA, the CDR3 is TGTGCCAGCAGACTCTTTCGAACTAGCACAGATACGCAGTATTTT. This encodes CASRLFRTSTDTQYF.

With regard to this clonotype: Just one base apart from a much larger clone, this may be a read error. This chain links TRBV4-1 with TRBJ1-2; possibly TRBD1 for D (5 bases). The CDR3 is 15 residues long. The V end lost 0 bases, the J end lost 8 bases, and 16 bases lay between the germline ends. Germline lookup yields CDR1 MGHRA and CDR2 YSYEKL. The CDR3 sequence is CASSQDFILGGGYTF. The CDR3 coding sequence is TGCGCCAGCAGCCAAGATTTCATACTTGGGGGGGGCTACACCTTC.

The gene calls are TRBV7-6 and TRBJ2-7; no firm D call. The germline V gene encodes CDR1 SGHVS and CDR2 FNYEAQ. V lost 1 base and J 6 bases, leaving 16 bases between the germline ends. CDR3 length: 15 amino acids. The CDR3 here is CASSLGRIPSLEQYF. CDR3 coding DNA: TGTGCCAGCAGCTTAGGCAGGATACCCTCTCTCGAGCAGTACTTC.

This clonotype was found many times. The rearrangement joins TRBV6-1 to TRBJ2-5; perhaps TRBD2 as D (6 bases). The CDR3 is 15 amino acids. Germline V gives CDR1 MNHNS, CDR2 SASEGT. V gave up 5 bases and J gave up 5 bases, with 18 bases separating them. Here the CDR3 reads CASSQLPGLRETQYF. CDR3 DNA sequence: TGTGCCAGCAGTCAACTCCCGGGACTTAGGGAGACCCAGTACTTC.

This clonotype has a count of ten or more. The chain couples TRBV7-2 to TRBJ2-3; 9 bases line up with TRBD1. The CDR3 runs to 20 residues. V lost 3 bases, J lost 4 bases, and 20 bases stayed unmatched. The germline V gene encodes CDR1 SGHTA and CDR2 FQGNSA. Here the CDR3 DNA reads TGTGCCAGCAGCTTTAGGGCCCAAATCCTACAGGGGGCGCGACCAGATACGCAGTATTTT. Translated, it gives CASSFRAQILQGARPDTQYF.

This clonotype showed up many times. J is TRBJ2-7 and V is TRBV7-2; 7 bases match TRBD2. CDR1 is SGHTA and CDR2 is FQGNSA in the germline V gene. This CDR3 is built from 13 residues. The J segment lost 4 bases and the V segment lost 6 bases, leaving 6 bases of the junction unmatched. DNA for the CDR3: TGTGCCAGCAGACCGGGACTACCTTACGAGCAGTACTTC. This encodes CASRPGLPYEQYF.

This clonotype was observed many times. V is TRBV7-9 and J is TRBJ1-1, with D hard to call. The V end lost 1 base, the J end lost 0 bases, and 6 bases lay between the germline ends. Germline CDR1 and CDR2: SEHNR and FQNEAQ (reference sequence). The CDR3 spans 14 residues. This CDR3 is CASSLGTMNTEAFF. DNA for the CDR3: TGTGCCAGCAGCTTAGGGACTATGAACACTGAAGCTTTCTTT.

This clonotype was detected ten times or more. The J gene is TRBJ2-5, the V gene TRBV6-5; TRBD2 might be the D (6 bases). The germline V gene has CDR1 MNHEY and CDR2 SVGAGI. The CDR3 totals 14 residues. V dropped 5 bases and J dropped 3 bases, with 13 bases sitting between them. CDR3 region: CASSTGTGKETQYF. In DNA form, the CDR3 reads TGTGCCAGCAGTACCGGGACTGGCAAAGAGACCCAGTACTTC.

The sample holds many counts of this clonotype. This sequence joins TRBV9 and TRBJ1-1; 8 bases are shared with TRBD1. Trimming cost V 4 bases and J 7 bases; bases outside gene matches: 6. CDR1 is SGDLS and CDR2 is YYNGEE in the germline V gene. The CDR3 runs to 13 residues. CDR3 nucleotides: TGTGCCAGCAGCACCGGGACAGGAATTGAAGCTTTCTTT. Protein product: CASSTGTGIEAFF.

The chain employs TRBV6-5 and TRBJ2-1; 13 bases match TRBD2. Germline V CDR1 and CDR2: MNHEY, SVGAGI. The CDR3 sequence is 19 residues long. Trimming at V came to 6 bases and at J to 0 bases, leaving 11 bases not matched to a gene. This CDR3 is CASSKAGTSGARSYNEQFF. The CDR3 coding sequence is TGTGCCAGCAGCAAAGCCGGGACTAGCGGGGCCCGCTCCTACAATGAGCAGTTCTTC.

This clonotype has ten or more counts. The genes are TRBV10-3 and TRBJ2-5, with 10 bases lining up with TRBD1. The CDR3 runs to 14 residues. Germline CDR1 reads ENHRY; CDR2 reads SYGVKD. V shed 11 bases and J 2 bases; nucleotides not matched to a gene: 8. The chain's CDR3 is CAARKDRGQETQYF. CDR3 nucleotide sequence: TGTGCCGCACGGAAGGACAGGGGGCAAGAGACCCAGTACTTC.

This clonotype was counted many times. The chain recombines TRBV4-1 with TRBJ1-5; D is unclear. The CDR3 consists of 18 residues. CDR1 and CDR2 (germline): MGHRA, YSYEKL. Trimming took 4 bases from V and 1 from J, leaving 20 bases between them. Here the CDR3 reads CASSLSGRVGSSNQPQHF. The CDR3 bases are TGCGCCAGCAGCCTGAGCGGGAGGGTAGGATCGAGCAATCAGCCCCAGCATTTT.

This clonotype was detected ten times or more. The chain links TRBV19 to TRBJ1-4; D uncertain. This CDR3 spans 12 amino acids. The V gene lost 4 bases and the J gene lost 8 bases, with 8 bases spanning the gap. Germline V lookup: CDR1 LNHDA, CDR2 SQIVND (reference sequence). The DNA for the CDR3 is TGTGCCAGTAGTACCACCGGCGAAAAACTGTTTTTT. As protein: CASSTTGEKLFF.

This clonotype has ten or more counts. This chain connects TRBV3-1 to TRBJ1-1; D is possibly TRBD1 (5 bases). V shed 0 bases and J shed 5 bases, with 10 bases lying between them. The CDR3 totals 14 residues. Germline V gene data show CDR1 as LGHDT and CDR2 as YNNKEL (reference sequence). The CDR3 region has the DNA TGTGCCAGCAGCCAAGACAGGGTGAGGACTGAAGCTTTCTTT. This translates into CASSQDRVRTEAFF.

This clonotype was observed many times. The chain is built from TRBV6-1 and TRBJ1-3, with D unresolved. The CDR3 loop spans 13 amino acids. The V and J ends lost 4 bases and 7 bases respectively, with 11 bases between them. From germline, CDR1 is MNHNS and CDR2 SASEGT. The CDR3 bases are TGTGCCAGCAGTGCAGACCTGAGTAACACCATATATTTT. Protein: CASSADLSNTIYF.

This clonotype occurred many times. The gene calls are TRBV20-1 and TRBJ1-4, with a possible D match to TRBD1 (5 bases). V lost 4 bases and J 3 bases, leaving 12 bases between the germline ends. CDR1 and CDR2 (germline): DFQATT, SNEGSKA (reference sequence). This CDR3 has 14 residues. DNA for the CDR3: TGCAGTGCTATACCGGGACCCTCTAATGAAAAACTGTTTTTT. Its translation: CSAIPGPSNEKLFF.

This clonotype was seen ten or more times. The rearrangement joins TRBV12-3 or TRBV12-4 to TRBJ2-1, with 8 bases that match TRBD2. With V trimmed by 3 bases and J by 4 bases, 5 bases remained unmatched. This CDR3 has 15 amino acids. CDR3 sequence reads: CASSLPGGNYNEQFF. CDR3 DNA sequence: TGTGCCAGCAGTTTGCCGGGGGGGAATTACAATGAGCAGTTCTTC.